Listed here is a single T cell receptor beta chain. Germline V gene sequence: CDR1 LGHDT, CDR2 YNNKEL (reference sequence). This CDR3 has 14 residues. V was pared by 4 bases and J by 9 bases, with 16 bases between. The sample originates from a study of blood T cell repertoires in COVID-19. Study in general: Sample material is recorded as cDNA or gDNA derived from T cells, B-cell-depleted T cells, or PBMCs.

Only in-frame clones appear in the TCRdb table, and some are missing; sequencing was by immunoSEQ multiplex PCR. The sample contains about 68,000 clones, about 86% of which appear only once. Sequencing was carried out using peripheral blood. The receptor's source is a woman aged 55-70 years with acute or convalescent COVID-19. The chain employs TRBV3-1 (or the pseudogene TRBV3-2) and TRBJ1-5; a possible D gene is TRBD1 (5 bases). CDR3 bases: TGTGCCAGCAGCCTCGGGCAGGGAAGAACGCCCCAGCATTTT. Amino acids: CASSLGQGRTPQHF.